Listed below are T cell receptor beta chains from one sample, sequenced in a study of cytomegalovirus exposure and HLA in healthy donors. Clones were read by immunoSEQ multiplex PCR, and TCRdb kept only the in-frame ones, dropping some. The table includes about 110,000 clones, around 77% detected once. Sequencing input: PBMCs. The receptors originated from a male donor in good health and CMV-seronegative. Each CDR3 is given with its conserved first and last residue. The D gene is left open where the match is weak. Size tells how often a clone was seen (once, few, many) or the class of an expanded clone, and some rows leave it out.

J,size,D,V,DNA,CDR3
TRBJ1-1,-,-,TRBV25-1,TGTGCCAGCAGTACCGGGCCTGGACAGGAAGCTTTCTTT,CASSTGPGQEAFF
TRBJ2-6,few,-,TRBV2,TGTGCCAGCAGTGGGAGACCTGGGGCCAACGTCCTGACTTTC,CASSGRPGANVLTF
TRBJ2-7,-,TRBD2,TRBV14,TGTGCCAGCAGCCAAGGTGCCCGGGCAAGGGAGGGCGAGCAGTACTTC,CASSQGARAREGEQYF
TRBJ2-5,-,-,TRBV9,TGTGCCAGCAGCGTAGGTGTCAGACAGGTAAGACAAGAGACCCAGTACTTC,CASSVGVRQVRQETQYF
TRBJ1-1,-,TRBD1,TRBV30,TGTGCCTGGAGAGCCGGGACAGGGTCTGAAGCTTTCTTT,CAWRAGTGSEAFF
TRBJ1-2,-,-,TRBV5-1,TGCGCCAGCAGCGCGGGCTTATATGGCTACACCTTC,CASSAGLYGYTF
TRBJ1-2,-,-,TRBV7-8,TGTGCCAGCAGCTCCCAGGAAACAGTCAACTATGGCTACACCTTC,CASSSQETVNYGYTF
TRBJ2-7,-,TRBD2,TRBV28,TGTGCCAGCAGGGGGACTAGCGGGAGGTACGAGCAGTACTTC,CASRGTSGRYEQYF
TRBJ2-3,-,-,TRBV7-9,TGTGCCAGCAACTACGGGTCAAGCACAGATACGCAGTATTTT,CASNYGSSTDTQYF
TRBJ2-2,-,TRBD2,TRBV30,TGTGCCTGGAGGAAAACTAGCGGACCCGAGGAAACCGGGGAGCTGTTTTTT,CAWRKTSGPEETGELFF
TRBJ1-1,-,-,TRBV5-6,TGTGCCAGCGCAAACCTGGCGAACACTGAAGCTTTCTTT,CASANLANTEAFF
TRBJ2-3,-,TRBD2,TRBV6-4,TGTGCCAGCAGTGGTATAGCGGGAGAAGGCACAGATACGCAGTATTTT,CASSGIAGEGTDTQYF
TRBJ2-2,-,TRBD2,TRBV2,TGTGCCAGCAGGGCCGGGACTAGCGGGCCGACGAACACCGGGGAGCTGTTTTTT,CASRAGTSGPTNTGELFF
TRBJ1-2,-,TRBD1,TRBV28,TGTGCCAGCAGTTTACGGGACAGGGGGCTAGGCTACACCTTC,CASSLRDRGLGYTF
TRBJ1-2,-,-,TRBV14,TGTGCCAGCAGCCAAGGTATTAACTATGGCTACACCTTC,CASSQGINYGYTF
TRBJ1-1,few,TRBD1,TRBV18,TGTGCCAGCTCGCAACAGGGGGACAACACTGAAGCTTTCTTT,CASSQQGDNTEAFF
TRBJ1-2,-,TRBD1,TRBV6-6,TGTGCCAGCAGCTTCACGACAGGGAATAACTATGGCTACACCTTC,CASSFTTGNNYGYTF
TRBJ1-3,-,TRBD1,TRBV6-4,TGTGCCAGCAGTGACCGGCCGACAGGGAGCCTCTTGGCTGGAAACACCATATATTTT,CASSDRPTGSLLAGNTIYF